A single sample gave rise to the 25 T cell receptor beta chains below, sequenced in a study of blood T cell repertoires in COVID-19. Sequencing used immunoSEQ multiplex PCR; TCRdb keeps in-frame clones, though not all of them. In the table there are 250,000 to 400,000 clones, around 89% of which are singletons. The sample taken for sequencing was peripheral blood. The receptors here all came from a woman in her twenties or thirties with COVID-19, enrolled during active disease.

The chain combines TRBV3-1 (or the pseudogene TRBV3-2) with TRBJ1-2; no clear D. CDR3 length: 13 amino acids. CDR1 and CDR2 (germline): LGHDT, YNNKEL (reference sequence). V was shortened by 4 bases and J by 8 bases, with 14 bases between the two germline ends. The CDR3 nucleotides are TGTGCCAGCAGCCTGGGGAGGGAAGGAGGCTACACCTTC. Protein product: CASSLGREGGYTF.

For the CDR3, the DNA is TGCGCCAGCAGCCCGGGGGATAACTATGGCTACACCTTC. It yields the protein CASSPGDNYGYTF. The rearrangement joins TRBV5-1 to TRBJ1-2; D is possibly TRBD1 (5 bases). Looked up from germline, CDR1 is SGHRS and CDR2 is YFSETQ. The CDR3 runs 13 residues. V lost 4 bases and J lost 1, with 8 bases in between.

The V gene is TRBV12-3 or TRBV12-4, the J gene TRBJ2-2; a weak D match, TRBD2 (6 bases). CDR3 length equals 13 residues. The V end lost 5 bases, the J end lost 7 bases, and 11 bases lay between the germline ends. CDR3 region: CASSRLDSGELFF. Written as DNA, the CDR3 is TGTGCCAGCAGTAGACTAGACAGCGGGGAGCTGTTTTTT.

The rearrangement links TRBV25-1 to TRBJ1-1; D unclear. The ends were cut back, 8 bases at V and 7 bases at J, with 14 bases in the middle. This CDR3 has 12 residues. Germline assignment: CDR1 MGHDK and CDR2 SYGVNS. CDR3 in DNA: TGTGCCAGCCAAGAAGGAGGAGATGAAGCTTTCTTT. It specifies CASQEGGDEAFF.

The chain combines TRBV19 with TRBJ2-3; D gene uncertain. The CDR3 has 13 amino acids. V lost 4 bases and J 5 bases, leaving 10 bases between the germline ends. Germline CDR1 reads LNHDA; CDR2 reads SQIVND (reference sequence). In DNA form, the CDR3 reads TGTGCCAGTAGTAATCAGGCTGGAGATACGCAGTATTTT. It is translated as CASSNQAGDTQYF.

V is TRBV18 and J is TRBJ2-5; TRBD2 matches at 7 bases. CDR1 and CDR2 (germline): KGHSH, LQKENI. The junction had 10 bases not matched to a gene; V was cut back by 5 bases and J by 4 bases. This CDR3 region has 15 residues. The CDR3 region is CASSIVDVAGETQYF. The CDR3 DNA sequence: TGTGCCAGCTCAATAGTGGACGTAGCGGGAGAGACCCAGTACTTC.

The rearrangement uses TRBV7-8 and TRBJ2-1; 13 bases match TRBD2. The CDR3 has 18 residues. V shed 4 bases and J 5 bases; nucleotides not matched to a gene: 11. Per the germline V gene, CDR1 is SGHVS and CDR2 is FQNEAQ. The CDR3 DNA reads TGTGCCAGCAGCTCCCAAAACAGGGGACTAGCGGGGAACAATGAGCAGTTCTTC. This sequence encodes CASSSQNRGLAGNNEQFF.

The CDR3 spells CASSPKGSNEKLFF. In nucleotides, the CDR3 is TGTGCCAGTAGTCCGAAGGGGTCTAATGAAAAACTGTTTTTT. The chain carries TRBV19 and TRBJ1-4; a possible D gene is TRBD1 (5 bases). The ends were cut back, 5 bases at V and 3 bases at J, with 10 bases in the middle. This CDR3 spans 14 amino acids. CDR1 and CDR2 from the germline V gene are LNHDA and SQIVND (reference sequence).

This chain joins TRBV5-6 and TRBJ1-2; 8 bases line up with TRBD1. The ends lost 5 bases at V and 1 base at J; junction bases unmatched: 1. Germline V gene sequence: CDR1 SGHDT, CDR2 YYEEEE. This CDR3 contains 13 residues. The CDR3 region has the DNA TGTGCCAGCAGAGACAGGGGTAACTATGGCTACACCTTC. It specifies CASRDRGNYGYTF.

In this sample, this clone turned up once. J is TRBJ1-5 and V is TRBV6-6; no definite D call. This CDR3 region has 15 residues. Germline CDR1 MNHNY, CDR2 SVGAGI (reference sequence). Trimming took off 6 bases at V and 4 bases at J, with 16 bases between the two ends. The CDR3 nucleotides are TGTGCCAGCAGCCCGGATTCGAGGGCTAATCAGCCCCAGCATTTT. Encoded protein: CASSPDSRANQPQHF.

The V and J genes are TRBV4-2 and TRBJ1-2; 7 bases line up with TRBD1. Trimming took 1 base from V and 5 from J; bases not matched to a gene: 4. In germline, CDR1 is LGHNA, CDR2 YNFKEQ. The CDR3 contains 14 residues. CDR3 loop: CASSQGQGGYGYTF. As DNA, the CDR3 is TGTGCCAGCAGCCAAGGACAGGGTGGGTATGGCTACACCTTC.

This clone was found once. The V call is TRBV6-5, the J call TRBJ2-2; weak D call: TRBD1 (5 bases). Trimming shortened V by 6 bases and J by 6 bases, and 14 bases separated the two germline ends. The CDR3 runs to 14 residues. Germline loops: CDR1 MNHEY, CDR2 SVGAGI. CDR3 region: CASSIFRVPGELFF. Here the CDR3 DNA reads TGTGCCAGCAGCATCTTCAGGGTCCCCGGGGAGCTGTTTTTT.

The chain links TRBV27 to TRBJ1-2; TRBD1 matches 9 bases. V dropped 5 bases and J dropped 6; count of bases not matched to a gene: 4. From germline, CDR1 is MNHEY and CDR2 SMNVEV (reference sequence). The CDR3 extends over 13 amino acids. CDR3 bases: TGTGCCAGCAGTCTAGGGACAGGGAATGGCTACACCTTC. Its translation: CASSLGTGNGYTF.

This chain connects TRBV27 to TRBJ2-1, with TRBD2 matching 8 bases. The CDR3 covers 14 residues. After removal of 3 bases from V and 6 bases from J, the junction contained 4 bases not matched to a gene. The germline CDR1 and CDR2 sequences are MNHEY and SMNVEV (reference sequence). The CDR3, as DNA: TGTGCCAGCAGTTTCCCCGGGAGGGGCAATGAGCAGTTCTTC. Translation: CASSFPGRGNEQFF.

The chain uses TRBV21-1 and TRBJ1-2. TRBV21-1 is listed as a pseudogene. The CDR3 runs 19 residues. The CDR3 coding sequence is TGTGCCAGCAGCAAAAAAGATAGAGGGCCCGGGGATCCTTCCTATGGCTACACCTTC. Encoded protein: CASSKKDRGPGDPSYGYTF.

The chain links TRBV7-9 to TRBJ1-2; D is unresolved. Germline loops: CDR1 SEHNR, CDR2 FQNEAQ (reference sequence). The CDR3 runs 15 residues. V lost 1 base, J lost 8 bases, and 17 bases lay in between. The CDR3 DNA sequence: TGTGCCAGCAGCTTAGAGAACAGCCCAAGAGAGGGCTACACCTTC. This translates into CASSLENSPREGYTF.

The J gene is TRBJ2-1, the V gene TRBV7-9; possibly TRBD1 for D (6 bases). With 5 bases removed from V and 0 bases from J, the gap between germline ends came to 17 bases. Germline V gene sequence: CDR1 SEHNR, CDR2 FQNEAQ (reference sequence). CDR3 size: 17 residues. CDR3 in DNA: TGTGCCAGCAGCACCCGACGAGGACAGCCCTCCTACAATGAGCAGTTCTTC. This codes for CASSTRRGQPSYNEQFF.

The chain joins TRBV6-2 or TRBV6-3 to TRBJ2-7; possible D gene TRBD2, 5 bases. Trimming shortened V by 2 bases and J by 3 bases, and 8 bases separated the two germline ends. Germline CDR1 reads MNHEY; CDR2 reads SVGEGT. The CDR3 runs to 13 residues. The CDR3 DNA follows: TGTGCCAGCAGTTACACCGGGGACTACGAGCAGTACTTC. Translating it yields CASSYTGDYEQYF.

This chain connects TRBV7-8 to TRBJ1-5; D gene uncertain. Germline loops: CDR1 SGHVS, CDR2 FQNEAQ. Trimming left V 5 bases short and J 2 bases short, with 13 bases between. The CDR3 sequence is 15 residues long. CDR3 region: CASSRSRVGNQPQHF. The CDR3 DNA follows: TGTGCCAGCAGCCGTTCGAGGGTTGGCAATCAGCCCCAGCATTTT.

The chain joins TRBV14 to TRBJ2-7, with D perhaps TRBD2 (6 bases). Deletions cut 4 bases from V and 6 bases from J, with 19 bases between. CDR3 length equals 15 residues. Germline V CDR1 and CDR2: SGHDN, FVKESK. DNA for the CDR3: TGTGCCAGCAGCCCAGTTCGAGGAGGGTCCGTCGAGCAGTACTTC. Translation gives CASSPVRGGSVEQYF.

This clone was counted a single time. The chain recombines TRBV19 with TRBJ1-2; 10 bases agree with TRBD1. V shed 4 bases, J shed 1 base, and the junction held 0 bases outside the gene matches. This CDR3 has 14 residues. Per the germline V gene, CDR1 is LNHDA and CDR2 is SQIVND (reference sequence). The CDR3 DNA is TGTGCCAGTAGTAGGGACAGGGGTAACTATGGCTACACCTTC. Its translation is CASSRDRGNYGYTF. The variable domain in full, with the rest retrieved from reference TRBV19 and TRBJ1-2, is DGGITQSPKYLFRKEGQNVTLSCEQNLNHDAMYWYRQDPGQGLRLIYYSQIVNDFQKGDIAEGYSVSREKKESFPLTVTSAQKNPTAFYLCASSRDRGNYGYTFGSGTRLTVV.

This clone was found a few times. The rearrangement uses TRBV7-2 and TRBJ2-5, with 10 bases lining up with TRBD2. The CDR3 runs 15 residues. Trimming took 6 bases from V and 5 from J; bases not matched to a gene: 9. CDR1 is SGHTA, CDR2 FQGNSA, per germline. CDR3 sequence (DNA): TGTGCCAGCAGGCCAGCGGGGGGGCTGGGGGAGACCCAGTACTTC. Protein: CASRPAGGLGETQYF.

The chain joins TRBV4-2 to TRBJ1-2; TRBD1 agrees at 10 bases. The ends lost 1 base at V and 2 bases at J; junction bases unmatched: 1. There are 15 residues in the CDR3. Germline CDR1 is LGHNA and CDR2 is YNFKEQ. CDR3 residues: CASSQGGQGNYGYTF. The DNA of the CDR3 is TGTGCCAGCAGCCAAGGGGGACAGGGGAACTATGGCTACACCTTC.

CDR3 bases: TGTGCCAGCAGCCAACGGGGGGACTATGGCTACACCTTC. The encoded protein is CASSQRGDYGYTF. The V gene is TRBV3-1 (or the pseudogene TRBV3-2), the J gene TRBJ1-2, with TRBD1 as a possible D gene (5 bases). Between the trimmed V and J ends, which lost 2 bases and 3 bases, there was a span of 7 bases. CDR1 is LGHDT, CDR2 YNNKEL, per germline (reference sequence). CDR3 size: 13 residues.

This sequence joins TRBV7-2 and TRBJ1-2, with D perhaps matching TRBD1 (5 bases). Trimming removed 6 bases at V and 4 bases at J, with 12 bases between. The CDR3 sequence is 13 residues long. From germline, CDR1 is SGHTA and CDR2 FQGNSA. The CDR3 region is CASSQGLGYGYTF. The CDR3 DNA reads TGTGCCAGCAGTCAGGGCCTAGGCTATGGCTACACCTTC.